The source of this T cell receptor (beta chain) is a study of cytomegalovirus exposure and HLA in healthy donors. PCR amplification relied on 60 Vbeta primers (plus 13 Jbeta primers). Method: immunoSEQ multiplex PCR; TCRdb's copy keeps in-frame clones and lacks some. This sample's table has 50,000 or so clones. Trimming left V 0 bases short and J 5 bases short, with 13 bases between. The germline V gene has CDR1 MNHEY and CDR2 SVGAGI. This CDR3 contains 16 residues. The genes are TRBV6-5 and TRBJ2-2; tentative D call: TRBD1 (6 bases). The sample was PBMCs. This TCR came from a woman aged 60-70 years in good health and CMV-seropositive. The CDR3 spells CASSYSPGEGTGELFF. The CDR3, as DNA: TGTGCCAGCAGTTACTCTCCAGGGGAAGGGACCGGGGAGCTGTTTTTT.